A selection of T cell receptor beta chains follows, all from one sample in a study of T-cell reconstitution after alpha-beta-depleted transplantation in children. TCRdb re-derived calls from the PCR reads in MiXCR, one entry per CDR3 protein. The table shows about 610,000 distinct CDR3 sequences, with 8% to 11% occurring only once. Here the sequenced sample was PBMCs from the stem cell graft donor, taken from the stem cell graft. All receptors derive from a human donor who donated a stem cell graft to a child with acute myeloid leukemia. CDR3s include the opening cysteine and the closing phenylalanine or tryptophan. The order of the fields is D gene, clone size, V gene, J gene, CDR3 DNA, CDR3 protein. D genes are given only for firm matches. Some rows have no size entry. The others give once, few or many, or a class for an expanded clone.

D: TRBD1
size: few
V: TRBV6-1
J: TRBJ2-2
DNA: TGTGCCAGCATAGGGACAGGGATCAGAAGGGAGCTGTTTTTT
CDR3: CASIGTGIRRELFF

D: TRBD2
size: few
V: TRBV20-1
J: TRBJ2-1
DNA: TGCAGTGCTAGGGACAGCGGGAGGAACAATGAGCAGTTCTTC
CDR3: CSARDSGRNNEQFF

D: .
size: .
V: TRBV12-3/TRBV12-4
J: TRBJ1-1
DNA: TGTGCCAGCAGCATAACACACGTACAGTATGAAGCTTTCTTT
CDR3: CASSITHVQYEAFF

D: TRBD2
size: many
V: TRBV12-3/TRBV12-4
J: TRBJ2-3
DNA: TGTGCCAGCTTGCTAGCGGGAGCCCCCACAGATACGCAGTATTTT
CDR3: CASLLAGAPTDTQYF

D: TRBD2
size: many
V: TRBV10-3
J: TRBJ2-1
DNA: TGTGCCATCAGTGAGAATATGAGCGGGAGAGACAATGAGCAGTTCTTC
CDR3: CAISENMSGRDNEQFF

D: .
size: .
V: TRBV12-3/TRBV12-4
J: TRBJ1-5
DNA: TGTGCCAGCAGTTTAAAGGTAGGGGATGGCAATCAGCCCCAGCATTTT
CDR3: CASSLKVGDGNQPQHF

D: .
size: .
V: TRBV4-3
J: TRBJ2-5
DNA: TGCGCCAGCAGCCAAAGACACCAAGAGACCCAGTACTTC
CDR3: CASSQRHQETQYF

D: .
size: many
V: TRBV27
J: TRBJ2-2
DNA: TGTGCCAGCAGTTTATGGGCCACCGGGGAGCTGTTTTTT
CDR3: CASSLWATGELFF

D: TRBD1
size: .
V: TRBV5-6
J: TRBJ2-5
DNA: TGTGCCAGCAAACCTTTCGGCAGGGGGATCCAAGAGACCCAGTACTTC
CDR3: CASKPFGRGIQETQYF

D: .
size: few
V: TRBV6-2/TRBV6-3
J: TRBJ2-2
DNA: TGTGCCAGCACTCACCAGGGGAGCCCCAGCGGGGAGCTGTTTTTT
CDR3: CASTHQGSPSGELFF

D: .
size: .
V: TRBV10-3
J: TRBJ2-7
DNA: TGTGCCATCAGCCAGGTGGCCTACGAGCAGTACTTC
CDR3: CAISQVAYEQYF

D: .
size: .
V: TRBV29-1
J: TRBJ2-7
DNA: TGCAGCGTTGAGGACAGCCTCTCCTACGAGCAGTACTTC
CDR3: CSVEDSLSYEQYF

D: .
size: few
V: TRBV9
J: TRBJ1-6
DNA: TGTGCCAGCAGCCACGGTCGCCCCGGGAATTCACCCCTCCACTTT
CDR3: CASSHGRPGNSPLHF

D: .
size: .
V: TRBV5-1
J: TRBJ2-2
DNA: TGCGCCAGCAGCCTAACGACAGGCCACCCCGGGGAGCTGTTTTTT
CDR3: CASSLTTGHPGELFF

D: TRBD1
size: few
V: TRBV20-1
J: TRBJ2-7
DNA: TGCAGTGCTGAGACAGGGAAGGGCAAGCAGTACTTC
CDR3: CSAETGKGKQYF

D: .
size: few
V: TRBV15
J: TRBJ2-5
DNA: TGTGCCACCAGCGCTCGGGGGACCCAGTACTTC
CDR3: CATSARGTQYF

D: .
size: few
V: TRBV12-3/TRBV12-4
J: TRBJ2-1
DNA: TGTGCCACCCGATCTTTACGGGGGAGAGGGGGGAATGAGCAGTTCTTC
CDR3: CATRSLRGRGGNEQFF

D: TRBD2
size: .
V: TRBV12-3/TRBV12-4
J: TRBJ2-1
DNA: TGTGCCAGCAGTTGGGGGGGAGGCTCCTACAATGAGCAGTTCTTC
CDR3: CASSWGGGSYNEQFF

D: .
size: many
V: TRBV15
J: TRBJ2-3
DNA: TGTGCCACCAGCAGAGACAGGGACAGCACAGATACGCAGTATTTT
CDR3: CATSRDRDSTDTQYF

D: .
size: few
V: TRBV29-1
J: TRBJ2-2
DNA: TGCAGCGTCCCCAAGACACTGAACACCGGGGAGCTGTTTTTT
CDR3: CSVPKTLNTGELFF

D: TRBD1
size: many
V: TRBV7-9
J: TRBJ2-2
DNA: TGTGCCAGCAGTTCGGGGACAGGGACGAACACCGGGGAGCTGTTTTTT
CDR3: CASSSGTGTNTGELFF

D: TRBD1
size: few
V: TRBV7-9
J: TRBJ2-7
DNA: TGTGCCAGCACAGGACAGGGGTACTACGAGCAGTACTTC
CDR3: CASTGQGYYEQYF

D: .
size: few
V: TRBV6-5
J: TRBJ2-3
DNA: TGTGCCAGCAGTTACTCAGGGCGGGGAGGCTCAGATACGCAGTATTTT
CDR3: CASSYSGRGGSDTQYF

D: .
size: .
V: TRBV29-1
J: TRBJ2-7
DNA: TGCAGCGTTAGGAGGGAGCTGTCCTACGAGCAGTACTTC
CDR3: CSVRRELSYEQYF

D: TRBD1
size: few
V: TRBV29-1
J: TRBJ1-1
DNA: TGCAGCGGGCGGACAGGGGCTAACACTGAAGCTTTCTTT
CDR3: CSGRTGANTEAFF

D: .
size: few
V: TRBV28
J: TRBJ1-2
DNA: TGTGCCAGCAGTCTTGACCGGACTGCTAGATATGGCTACACCTTC
CDR3: CASSLDRTARYGYTF

D: TRBD2
size: many
V: TRBV20-1
J: TRBJ2-7
DNA: TGCAGTGCTAGAAGAGGCGGGAGCTCCTACGAGCAGTACTTC
CDR3: CSARRGGSSYEQYF

D: .
size: many
V: TRBV11-2
J: TRBJ2-3
DNA: TGTGCCAGCAGTCCAACCCGATCGGGACGCGGCGTAGGAGATACGCAGTATTTT
CDR3: CASSPTRSGRGVGDTQYF

D: TRBD1
size: .
V: TRBV3-1
J: TRBJ1-1
DNA: TGTGCCACCAGCCAAGGCCCTAACAGGGGGGACACTGAAGCTTTCTTT
CDR3: CATSQGPNRGDTEAFF

D: TRBD2
size: many
V: TRBV12-3/TRBV12-4
J: TRBJ2-1
DNA: TGTGCCAGCAGTCCGGAGATAGCGGGAAACTCCTACAATGAGCAGTTCTTC
CDR3: CASSPEIAGNSYNEQFF

D: TRBD1
size: few
V: TRBV27
J: TRBJ2-7
DNA: TGTGCCAGCAGTTTAGGGGCAGGGGGCGAAAACGAGCAGTACTTC
CDR3: CASSLGAGGENEQYF

D: TRBD2
size: .
V: TRBV10-3
J: TRBJ2-1
DNA: TGTGCCATCAGCGCCGGGACTAGCGGCAACAATGAGCAGTTCTTC
CDR3: CAISAGTSGNNEQFF

D: .
size: .
V: TRBV11-2
J: TRBJ1-1
DNA: TGTGCCAGCAGCCCAAGTTCTTTCATGAACACTGAAGCTTTCTTT
CDR3: CASSPSSFMNTEAFF